This TCR beta chain was identified during a study of blood T cell repertoires in COVID-19. In the study overall: COVID-19 samples, acute and convalescent, were from the United States, Italy and Spain.

This table comes from immunoSEQ multiplex PCR, and its TCRdb copy is limited to in-frame clones, with some not included. This table holds about 110,000 clones, about 91% found once. The CDR3 spans 18 residues. The V gene's germline CDR1 is LGHNA and CDR2 YSLEER. J gave up 7 bases and V 0 bases, and 9 bases lay outside the gene matches. The chain has TRBV4-3 and TRBJ2-2; 12 bases map to TRBD2. Sequencing used peripheral blood. This sequence was found in a man aged 50 to 59 with active or convalescent COVID-19. The CDR3 bases are TGCGCCAGCAGCCAAGAGGATCTAGCGGGAGGGAGGTACGGGGAGCTGTTTTTT. Amino acids: CASSQEDLAGGRYGELFF.